The sample holds a few counts of the clone carrying this T cell receptor (beta chain). Its antigen is not identified. After removal of 4 bases from V and 4 bases from J, the junction contained 6 bases not matched to a gene. There are 13 residues in the CDR3. CDR1 and CDR2 from the germline V gene are GTSNPN and SVGIG (reference sequence). This record comes from a study of T-cell memory formation after mild COVID-19. Study findings and constraints: Prior to infection, memory already included some responding clones, suggesting cross-reactive memory joined.

TCRdb reprocessed the 5' RACE reads with MiXCR, giving one entry per CDR3 protein. Here the sample spans almost 550,000 distinct CDR3 sequences, around 21% being singletons. This clonotype originated in an adult woman who had mild COVID-19 (a few samples of this study predate the infection). Cell type and time point are not known. The sequencing input was PBMCs or a T cell subset sorted from them (not recorded which). The chain combines TRBV30 with TRBJ1-2, with TRBD1 identical over 7 bases. CDR3 DNA sequence: TGTGCCTGGATCCCGGGACAGTTCTATGGCTACACCTTC. Residues: CAWIPGQFYGYTF.